These 9 T cell receptor beta chains originate from one sample sequenced in a study of T-cell reconstitution after alpha-beta-depleted transplantation in children (dated by TCRdb to the mid-2010s). The library was obtained by PCR. The sample was run on an Illumina HiSeq 2500. TCR libraries were prepared with molecular barcoding, using unique molecular identifiers to normalize TCRbeta repertoire quantification. TCRdb trimmed public reads at Q25 via fastp, called clones via MiXCR and kept in-frame beta chains. Each CDR3 protein gets just one entry, which takes the most common genes and DNA from the rows behind it. Within this sample are just over 200,000 distinct CDR3 sequences, with about 8.7% of them counted one time only. 35% of the sample is taken by the ten largest. The sample's treatment or condition, from its label and the paper: allogeneic hematopoietic cell transplantation with graft depleted of TCRalphabeta T cells and CD19 B cells.

Specimen: PBMCs, mostly from graft donor cells, collected 360 days after TCRalphabeta/CD19-depleted stem cell transplant. The receptors originated from a male patient between 2 and 10 years old who had a stem cell transplant for acute myeloid leukemia, so the T cells may come from the graft donor.

This chain joins TRBV7-2 and TRBJ2-2; a possible D gene is TRBD1 (5 bases). Germline V gives CDR1 SGHTA, CDR2 FQGNSA. The V and J ends lost 1 base and 7 bases respectively, with 10 bases between them. The CDR3 has 14 amino acids. The CDR3 bases are TGTGCCAGCAGCTTAGTTAGGGGTGGCGGGGAGCTGTTTTTT. Protein: CASSLVRGGGELFF.

In this sample, this clonotype turned up many times. CDR3 DNA: TGCGCCAGCAGCTCGACTAGCGGGAGGGCCCCTGAGCAGTTCTTC. Its protein is CASSSTSGRAPEQFF. This chain connects TRBV5-1 to TRBJ2-1; TRBD2 aligns across 14 bases. V was clipped by 3 bases and J by 9 bases; unmatched bases: 5. CDR1 and CDR2 (germline): SGHRS, YFSETQ. This CDR3 is built from 15 residues.

This clonotype has just a few counts. The J gene is TRBJ2-7, the V gene TRBV7-9; D is perhaps TRBD2 (5 bases). The germline V gene encodes CDR1 SEHNR and CDR2 FQNEAQ (reference sequence). This CDR3 has 14 residues. V lost 7 bases to trimming and J lost 5 bases, with 18 bases between them. The CDR3 protein is CASTPTGGFNEQYF. The CDR3 DNA reads TGTGCCAGCACCCCAACCGGAGGTTTTAACGAGCAGTACTTC.

In its sample, this clonotype was seen many times. The rearrangement links TRBV12-3 or TRBV12-4 to TRBJ2-2; perhaps TRBD1 as D (5 bases). V was clipped by 5 bases and J by 2 bases, with 15 bases between them. There are 16 residues in the CDR3. This chain's CDR3 is CASSRTQGANTGELFF. CDR3 coding DNA: TGTGCCAGCAGTAGGACACAAGGGGCAAACACCGGGGAGCTGTTTTTT.

The V and J genes are TRBV7-6 and TRBJ1-1, with 10 bases identical to TRBD1. Germline CDR1 reads SGHVS; CDR2 reads FNYEAQ. V shed 2 bases and J 4 bases; nucleotides not matched to a gene: 7. CDR3 size: 16 residues. The CDR3 DNA reads TGTGCCAGCAGCTTACCCCGGACAGGGGGAGGCACTGAAGCTTTCTTT. As protein: CASSLPRTGGGTEAFF.

The CDR3 DNA follows: TGCGCCAGCAGCCAGCTCAGCGGGAGTAGGGCCCAGTACTTC. It translates to CASSQLSGSRAQYF. The genes are TRBV4-3 and TRBJ2-5; 8 positions match TRBD2. The germline V gene has CDR1 LGHNA and CDR2 YSLEER. CDR3 size: 14 residues. V shed 3 bases and J 9 bases; nucleotides not matched to a gene: 9.

This clonotype was detected many times. The chain has TRBV12-3 or TRBV12-4 and TRBJ2-5; D might be TRBD1 or TRBD2, each matching 6 bases. The CDR3 runs 13 residues. The V end was cut by 5 bases, the J end by 4 bases, with 11 bases between. The CDR3: CASSEGGRETQYF. In DNA, the CDR3 is TGTGCCAGCAGTGAGGGGGGTCGAGAGACCCAGTACTTC.

Only a few counts were recorded for this clonotype. The chain carries TRBV12-3 or TRBV12-4 and TRBJ2-5, with 14 bases lining up with TRBD2. The ends lost 7 bases at V and 9 bases at J; junction bases unmatched: 13. CDR3 size: 16 residues. DNA for the CDR3: TGTGCCAGCACCCCGGGGACTAGCGGGGGCCGGGGGGCCCAGTACTTC. This codes for CASTPGTSGGRGAQYF.

This clonotype was found a few times. V gene TRBV29-1 combines with J gene TRBJ1-2, with TRBD1 matching over 11 bases. Germline lookup yields CDR1 SQVTM and CDR2 ANQGSEA. CDR3 length: 15 residues. V lost 7 bases to trimming and J lost 8 bases; unmatched junction nucleotides: 15. The CDR3 DNA reads TGCAGCGCCGGGACTTTAGGACAGGGGGCAGGCGGCTACACCTTC. Encoded protein: CSAGTLGQGAGGYTF.